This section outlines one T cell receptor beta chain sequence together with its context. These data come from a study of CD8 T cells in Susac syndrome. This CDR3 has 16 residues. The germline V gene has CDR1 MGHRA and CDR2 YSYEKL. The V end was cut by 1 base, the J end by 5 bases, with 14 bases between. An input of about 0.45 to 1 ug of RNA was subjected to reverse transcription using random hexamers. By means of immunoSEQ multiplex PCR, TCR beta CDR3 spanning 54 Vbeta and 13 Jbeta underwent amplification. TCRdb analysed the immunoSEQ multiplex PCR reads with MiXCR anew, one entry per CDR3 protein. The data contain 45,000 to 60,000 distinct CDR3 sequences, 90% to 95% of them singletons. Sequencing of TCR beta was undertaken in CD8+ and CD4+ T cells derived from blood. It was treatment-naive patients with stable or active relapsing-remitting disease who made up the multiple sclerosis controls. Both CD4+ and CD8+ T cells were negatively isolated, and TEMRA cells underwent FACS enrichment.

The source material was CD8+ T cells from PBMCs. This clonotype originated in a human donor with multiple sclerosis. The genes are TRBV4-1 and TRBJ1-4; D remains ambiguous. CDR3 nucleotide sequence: TGCGCCAGCAGCCAAGTTCGTAGGTCCCCAAATGAAAAACTGTTTTTT. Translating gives CASSQVRRSPNEKLFF.